Sequencing of this T cell receptor (beta chain) was carried out in a study of blood T cells in healthy people across ages. CDR1 SGHTA and CDR2 FQGTGA come from the germline V gene. The junction had 7 bases not matched to a gene; V was cut back by 4 bases and J by 5 bases. The CDR3 runs to 15 residues. The table lists this clonotype with a few counts. Primed by a sample-barcoded 5' primer and a J-beta primer mix, a second PCR proceeded for about 7 to 11 cycles. Using its own MiXCR run on the 5' RACE reads, TCRdb lists one record per CDR3 protein. The data contain some 1.5 million distinct CDR3 sequences, 28% of them seen just once; the ten biggest clones take up 7.7%. The donors, healthy Caucasians from Russia, were aged roughly 6 to 90. Each donor's blood draw was roughly 10 milliliters of peripheral blood. Researchers report isolating at least 6.5 million PBMCs per sample.

The chain has TRBV7-3 and TRBJ2-1; 8 bases are shared with TRBD2. Source material: blood. The TCR sequence derives from a woman aged 25 to 39 in good health. CDR3 DNA: TGTGCCAGCAGCTCCGGGGGGGGCCCGGACAATGAGCAGTTCTTC. This translates into CASSSGGGPDNEQFF.